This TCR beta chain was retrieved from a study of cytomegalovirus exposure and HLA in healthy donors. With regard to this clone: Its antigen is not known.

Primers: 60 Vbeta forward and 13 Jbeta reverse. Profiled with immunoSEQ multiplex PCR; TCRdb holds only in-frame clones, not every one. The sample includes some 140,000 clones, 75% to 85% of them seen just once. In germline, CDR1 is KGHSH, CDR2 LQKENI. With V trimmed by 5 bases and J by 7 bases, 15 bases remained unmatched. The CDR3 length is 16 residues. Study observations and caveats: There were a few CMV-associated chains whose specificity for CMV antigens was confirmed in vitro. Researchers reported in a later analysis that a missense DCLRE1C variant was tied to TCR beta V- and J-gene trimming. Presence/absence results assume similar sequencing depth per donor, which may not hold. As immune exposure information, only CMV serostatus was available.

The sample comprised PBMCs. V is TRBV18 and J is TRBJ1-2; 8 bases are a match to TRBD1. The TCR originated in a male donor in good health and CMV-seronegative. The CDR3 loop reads CASSRETGAAFGGYTF. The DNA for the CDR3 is TGTGCCAGCTCAAGAGAGACAGGGGCCGCCTTCGGTGGCTACACCTTC.